These 30 T cell receptor beta chains share one sample of origin, sequenced in a study of OX40 agonist ivuxolimab in advanced cancers. The assay was immunoSEQ multiplex PCR, and TCRdb's table has in-frame clones only and misses some. The data show around 78,000 clones, with 81% seen just once and 4.6% held by the top ten. This specimen was CD4+ or CD8+ T cells sorted from blood, taken in a trial of the OX40 agonist ivuxolimab. The receptors originated from an adult with an advanced solid tumor such as melanoma, head and neck, liver or kidney cancer.

V and J are TRBV19 and TRBJ2-1; TRBD2 aligns across 11 bases. V lost 4 bases, J lost 8 bases, and 10 bases stayed unmatched. The germline V gene has CDR1 LNHDA and CDR2 SQIVND (reference sequence). The CDR3 is 16 amino acids. The CDR3: CASSTYGTSGVDEQFF. The CDR3 coding sequence is TGTGCCAGTAGTACTTATGGGACTAGCGGTGTCGATGAGCAGTTCTTC.

This clone occurred a few times. The gene calls are TRBV11-2 and TRBJ2-7; 7 bases are shared with TRBD1. Germline lookup yields CDR1 SGHAT and CDR2 FQNNGV. The CDR3 has 15 residues. The V segment lost 5 bases and the J segment 3 bases; nucleotides outside the gene matches: 10. CDR3 bases: TGTGCCAGCAGCCCACGGCCGGGACAGCACTACGAGCAGTACTTC. Protein sequence: CASSPRPGQHYEQYF.

The chain employs TRBV5-1 and TRBJ1-1, with 12 bases lining up with TRBD1. After removal of 3 bases from V and 5 bases from J, the junction contained 5 bases not matched to a gene. Germline assignment: CDR1 SGHRS and CDR2 YFSETQ. The CDR3 runs 15 residues. CDR3 amino acids: CASSSMGQGATEAFF. The DNA for the CDR3 is TGCGCCAGCAGCTCGATGGGACAGGGGGCGACTGAAGCTTTCTTT.

V usage is TRBV19 and J usage is TRBJ1-4; weak D call: TRBD1 (5 bases). Trimming shortened V by 7 bases and J by 13 bases, and 22 bases separated the two germline ends. The length of the CDR3 is 14 residues. CDR1 and CDR2 from the germline V gene are LNHDA and SQIVND (reference sequence). CDR3 sequence reads: CASTNRSRNVGLFF. CDR3 nucleotides: TGTGCCAGTACCAACAGGAGCCGTAATGTAGGACTGTTTTTT.

This clone occurred a few times. This rearrangement joins TRBV30 to TRBJ1-3; the D is unclear. V was cut by 7 bases and J by 0 bases, with 13 bases left in between. CDR1 is GTSNPN, CDR2 SVGIG, per germline (reference sequence). This CDR3 region has 14 residues. DNA of the CDR3: TGTGCCTCCAACAACGGATACTCTGGAAACACCATATATTTT. This gives the protein CASNNGYSGNTIYF.

The chain links TRBV11-3 to TRBJ2-3; 11 bases are a match to TRBD2. This CDR3 contains 15 residues. Germline CDR1 SGHNT, CDR2 YENEEA. The J segment lost 5 bases and the V segment lost 2 bases, leaving 3 bases of the junction unmatched. This chain's CDR3 is CASSLIAGGLDTQYF. The CDR3, as DNA: TGTGCCAGCAGCTTAATAGCGGGGGGGCTAGATACGCAGTATTTT.

This chain connects TRBV19 to TRBJ2-5, with 10 bases matching TRBD2. Trimming cost V 0 bases and J 11 bases; bases outside gene matches: 9. CDR1 and CDR2 from the germline V gene are LNHDA and SQIVND (reference sequence). The CDR3 has 15 residues. The DNA for the CDR3 is TGTGCCAGTAGTATAGATCGGTCTAGCGGGAGACAGCAGTACTTC. This gives the protein CASSIDRSSGRQQYF.

The rearrangement joins TRBV7-8 to TRBJ2-3; possible D gene TRBD2, 9 bases. Germline V CDR1 and CDR2: SGHVS, FQNEAQ. This CDR3 has 17 residues. Trimming cost V 5 bases and J 5 bases, with 23 bases left between them. The CDR3 protein is CASSPQGAGGWIDTQYF. CDR3 sequence (DNA): TGTGCCAGCAGCCCCCAGGGGGCGGGGGGGTGGATAGATACGCAGTATTTT.

The chain employs TRBV6-5 and TRBJ2-7; TRBD2 matches 8 bases. Germline V CDR1 and CDR2: MNHEY, SVGAGI. V dropped 0 bases and J dropped 3; count of bases not matched to a gene: 7. This CDR3 has 16 amino acids. CDR3: CASSYSKAGDRYEQYF. The CDR3 nucleotides read TGTGCCAGCAGTTACTCGAAAGCGGGAGACCGCTACGAGCAGTACTTC.

The CDR3 coding sequence is TGTGCCAGCAGCAACTGGGGGGTAGGGACTTACGAGCAGTACTTC. As protein: CASSNWGVGTYEQYF. The V gene is TRBV13, the J gene TRBJ2-7; TRBD2 might be the D (6 bases). The CDR3 length is 15 residues. Trimming took off 5 bases at V and 4 bases at J, with 18 bases between the two ends. CDR1 and CDR2 from the germline V gene are PRHDT and FYEKMQ (reference sequence).

The rearrangement joins TRBV7-9 to TRBJ1-2, with 12 nucleotides matching TRBD1. This CDR3 spans 14 amino acids. From germline, CDR1 is SEHNR and CDR2 FQNEAQ (reference sequence). V lost 5 bases, J lost 7 bases, and 5 bases stayed unmatched. CDR3 sequence: CASSGGQGASGYTF. CDR3 bases: TGTGCCAGCAGCGGGGGACAGGGGGCATCTGGCTACACCTTC.

The chain uses TRBV27 and TRBJ1-1; tentative D call: TRBD1 (5 bases). Germline V lookup: CDR1 MNHEY, CDR2 SMNVEV (reference sequence). The CDR3 has 13 residues. With 6 bases removed from V and 0 bases from J, the gap between germline ends came to 8 bases. CDR3 coding DNA: TGTGCCAGCAGCAGGGTTATGAACACTGAAGCTTTCTTT. This sequence encodes CASSRVMNTEAFF.

The rearrangement links TRBV10-2 to TRBJ1-2, with no clear D. This CDR3 has 12 amino acids. CDR1 is WSHSY and CDR2 is SAAADI in the germline V gene. The ends were cut back, 6 bases at V and 3 bases at J, with 8 bases in the middle. The DNA of the CDR3 is TGCGCCAGCAGGCAGGTCGACTATGGCTACACCTTC. Its translation is CASRQVDYGYTF.

V and J are TRBV27 and TRBJ2-3; the D gene is possibly TRBD2 (6 bases). Germline V gene sequence: CDR1 MNHEY, CDR2 SMNVEV (reference sequence). Trimming cost V 4 bases and J 1 base, with 12 bases left between them. CDR3 length equals 15 residues. This CDR3 reads CASSSGGTGTDTQYF. The DNA of the CDR3 is TGTGCCAGCAGTTCCGGCGGGACGGGCACAGATACGCAGTATTTT.

The gene calls are TRBV30 and TRBJ2-1; no clear D gene. The CDR3 spans 11 residues. The V and J ends lost 5 bases and 6 bases respectively, with 8 bases between them. Germline values: CDR1 GTSNPN, CDR2 SVGIG (reference sequence). This CDR3 is CAWRSSNEQFF. The CDR3, as DNA: TGTGCCTGGCGCTCTAGCAATGAGCAGTTCTTC.

This chain connects TRBV6-9 to TRBJ1-1, with unresolved D. This CDR3 is 15 amino acids long. V was pared by 6 bases and J by 1 base, with 15 bases between. Germline CDR1 reads MNHGY; CDR2 reads SVAAGI. The CDR3 here is CASRLVRFTNTEAFF. The CDR3 region has the DNA TGTGCCAGCAGGTTGGTGCGATTTACGAACACTGAAGCTTTCTTT.

CDR3 nucleotide sequence: TGTGCCAGCAGGAGGACGGGCAATCAGCCCCAGCATTTT. It translates to CASRRTGNQPQHF. The rearrangement joins TRBV6-5 to TRBJ1-5; D call uncertain. V was pared by 6 bases and J by 2 bases, with 8 bases between. CDR1 MNHEY and CDR2 SVGAGI come from the germline V gene. The CDR3 spans 13 residues.

This chain connects TRBV7-8 to TRBJ1-5; 7 bases are a match to TRBD1. The CDR3 extends over 14 amino acids. J lost 7 bases, V lost 5 bases, and 8 bases had no gene match. CDR1 is SGHVS and CDR2 is FQNEAQ in the germline V gene. In DNA form, the CDR3 reads TGTGCCAGCAGCGTCAACAGGGGTGGGCAGCCCCAGCATTTT. This sequence encodes CASSVNRGGQPQHF.

The chain links TRBV15 to TRBJ2-7, with TRBD2 matching over 7 bases. Per germline, CDR1 LNHNV and CDR2 YYDKDF (reference sequence). The CDR3 consists of 17 residues. The ends lost 5 bases at V and 0 bases at J; junction bases unmatched: 13. The CDR3 bases are TGTGCCACCAGCGCCCAATCGGGACGGACTAGCTCCTACGAGCAGTACTTC. Protein product: CATSAQSGRTSSYEQYF.

The chain has TRBV2 and TRBJ1-6; the D is unclear. The CDR3 contains 15 residues. Trimming cost V 1 base and J 7 bases, with 11 bases left between them. Germline V CDR1 and CDR2: SNHLY, FYNNEI. As DNA, the CDR3 is TGTGCCAGCAGTGAAGGAGAGGGTCGGAATTCACCCCTCCACTTT. This translates into CASSEGEGRNSPLHF.

In DNA, the CDR3 is TGTGCCAGCAGTCGTAGGGGGGGCCAAGAGACCCAGTACTTC. The encoded protein is CASSRRGGQETQYF. The chain employs TRBV7-3 and TRBJ2-5; a possible D gene is TRBD2 (7 bases). The length of the CDR3 is 14 residues. The V gene lost 6 bases and the J gene lost 1 base, with 12 bases spanning the gap. The germline gives CDR1 SGHTA, CDR2 FQGTGA.

The chain couples TRBV29-1 to TRBJ2-7; no definite D call. Trimming shortened V by 4 bases and J by 3 bases, and 4 bases separated the two germline ends. This CDR3 has 10 amino acids. Germline V gives CDR1 SQVTM, CDR2 ANQGSEA. CDR3 region: CSVGDYEQYF. The CDR3 DNA reads TGCAGCGTTGGGGACTACGAGCAGTACTTC.

V and J are TRBV5-1 and TRBJ2-2; D unclear. This CDR3 region has 12 residues. Germline-derived CDR1 and CDR2 are SGHRS and YFSETQ. Trimming shortened V by 4 bases and J by 6 bases, and 7 bases separated the two germline ends. The CDR3 DNA follows: TGCGCCAGCAGCCTGACGGCCGGGGAGCTGTTTTTT. This translates into CASSLTAGELFF.

V gene TRBV6-4 combines with J gene TRBJ1-1, with 7 bases fitting TRBD1. CDR1 and CDR2 (germline): MRHNA, SNTAGT. The CDR3 spans 14 residues. Unmatched junction bases numbered 10, after V lost 6 bases and J lost 6 bases. The DNA for the CDR3 is TGTGCCAGCAGGGCTCGGACAGGAGTGTCTGAAGCTTTCTTT. Translated: CASRARTGVSEAFF.

This clone turned up a few times. V is TRBV11-2 and J is TRBJ1-2, with D uncertain. CDR1 is SGHAT and CDR2 is FQNNGV in the germline V gene. The V and J ends lost 3 bases and 8 bases respectively, with 13 bases between them. CDR3 size: 13 residues. The CDR3 nucleotides are TGTGCCAGCAGCTTCCAGGCTTCATGGGGCTACACCTTC. This codes for CASSFQASWGYTF.

The chain is built from TRBV19 and TRBJ2-5; 7 bases agree with TRBD1. The trim removed 4 bases at V and 5 bases at J, leaving 4 bases unmatched. The CDR3 has 13 residues. Germline V gene data show CDR1 as LNHDA and CDR2 as SQIVND (reference sequence). CDR3 DNA: TGTGCCAGTAGTAGACAGGGTCGGGAGACCCAGTACTTC. This gives the protein CASSRQGRETQYF.

The genes are TRBV11-2 and TRBJ2-3, with D hard to call. V was pared by 5 bases and J by 5 bases, with 14 bases between. CDR1 is SGHAT, CDR2 FQNNGV, per germline. This CDR3 region has 14 residues. The CDR3 here is CASSPGTLGDTQYF. In nucleotides, the CDR3 is TGTGCCAGCAGCCCCGGTACACTCGGAGATACGCAGTATTTT.

The rearrangement joins TRBV7-9 to TRBJ2-7, with TRBD1 matching 8 bases. Germline assignment: CDR1 SEHNR and CDR2 FQNEAQ (reference sequence). The V gene end was trimmed by 1 base and the J gene end by 2 bases; junction bases not matched to a gene: 10. The CDR3 totals 17 residues. The chain's CDR3 is CASSLEAWGQATYEQYF. As DNA, the CDR3 is TGTGCCAGCAGCTTAGAGGCTTGGGGACAGGCGACCTACGAGCAGTACTTC.

V usage is TRBV10-3 and J usage is TRBJ1-6; D is unclear. The germline V gene encodes CDR1 ENHRY and CDR2 SYGVKD. This CDR3 spans 14 amino acids. Trimming stripped 10 bases from V and 7 bases from J, with 17 bases between. The CDR3 sequence: CATGDWNTNSPLHF. CDR3 nucleotides: TGTGCCACCGGAGACTGGAACACGAATTCACCCCTCCACTTT.

The chain recombines TRBV5-4 with TRBJ2-7, with 9 bases that match TRBD1. The CDR3 sequence is 14 residues long. The ends lost 5 bases at V and 3 bases at J; junction bases unmatched: 6. CDR1 and CDR2 from the germline V gene are SGHNT and YYREEE (reference sequence). The DNA for the CDR3 is TGTGCCAGCAGACCCGGGACAGGGTTCTACGAGCAGTACTTC. Translation gives CASRPGTGFYEQYF.